The sequence of this TCR beta chain was determined in a study of identical twins. A universal primer site arose from template switching, and cDNA bore unique molecular identifiers. TCRdb processed the 5' RACE reads anew with MiXCR; each CDR3 protein has one entry. The profile shows roughly 570,000 distinct CDR3 sequences, around 9.6% of them singletons. Broader study findings: Sharing of beta out-of-frame sequences by twins showed a weaker excess. Those out-of-frame alpha sequences shared by twins showed an excess of low generation probability.

The germline V and J ends were trimmed by 6 bases and 4 bases, with 12 bases remaining between them. Germline-derived CDR1 and CDR2 are SEHNR and FQNEAQ (reference sequence). The CDR3 runs to 13 residues. This clonotype was observed at least ten times. Its target is not known. These data also formed part of another study, on yellow fever vaccine responses in identical twins.

The sequence came from a woman younger than 30 in good health. V gene TRBV7-9 combines with J gene TRBJ1-1, with D perhaps TRBD1 (5 bases). What was sequenced was PBMCs. CDR3 region: CASSPTGLTEAFF. As DNA, the CDR3 is TGTGCCAGCAGTCCCACGGGGCTCACTGAAGCTTTCTTT.